The 32 T cell receptor beta chains given below trace back to one sample, sequenced in a study of CD8 T cells in ankylosing spondylitis. TCRdb re-analysed the 5' RACE reads in MiXCR, keeping a single row per CDR3 protein. The table records 250,000 or so distinct CDR3 sequences, more than 20% of them present only once. Input material: blood, either unsorted or a sorted T cell fraction (not recorded which). These receptors all come from a male donor with ankylosing spondylitis or in good health (not recorded which).

CDR3 DNA sequence: TGTGCCACCCGACCCCCCGCCTATGGCTACACCTTC. Translated: CATRPPAYGYTF. The rearrangement uses TRBV28 and TRBJ1-2; D gene unclear. Germline loops: CDR1 MDHEN, CDR2 SYDVKM. The V and J ends lost 10 bases and 4 bases respectively, with 13 bases between them. The CDR3 is 12 amino acids.

The sample holds many counts of this clonotype. V is TRBV5-5 and J is TRBJ2-7; 7 bases are shared with TRBD1. Germline V gene data show CDR1 as SGHKS and CDR2 as YYEKEE (reference sequence). Trimming removed 7 bases from V and 4 bases from J; junction bases left unmatched: 17. The CDR3 runs 16 residues. The CDR3 nucleotides are TGTGCCAGCGACAGGGTTTGGGATGATCGTCTATACGAGCAGTACTTC. Its translation: CASDRVWDDRLYEQYF.

This chain connects TRBV10-3 to TRBJ2-5, with D possibly matching TRBD2 (6 bases). Trimming removed 1 base at V and 5 bases at J, with 11 bases between. Germline V lookup: CDR1 ENHRY, CDR2 SYGVKD. The CDR3 totals 14 residues. CDR3 sequence: CAISELPGRETQYF. CDR3 DNA: TGTGCCATCAGTGAGTTGCCAGGGAGGGAGACCCAGTACTTC.

There are a few counts of this clonotype. The chain recombines TRBV20-1 with TRBJ2-7; the match to TRBD1 covers 7 bases. Trimming at V came to 3 bases and at J to 4 bases, leaving 12 bases not matched to a gene. The CDR3 covers 15 residues. Germline V gives CDR1 DFQATT, CDR2 SNEGSKA (reference sequence). CDR3 region: CSAREPRQGGYEQYF. The DNA of the CDR3 is TGCAGTGCTAGGGAACCTCGACAGGGTGGGTACGAGCAGTACTTC.

In this sample, this clonotype turned up a few times. V usage is TRBV7-2 and J usage is TRBJ1-5, with D possibly TRBD1 on 5 matching bases. V was trimmed by 4 bases and J by 2 bases, leaving 9 bases between them. The germline CDR1 and CDR2 sequences are SGHTA and FQGNSA. CDR3 length equals 14 residues. CDR3 in DNA: TGTGCCAGCAGCTACCGGGACCGCAATCAGCCCCAGCATTTT. As protein: CASSYRDRNQPQHF.

The CDR3, as DNA: TGCGCCAGCAGTCAAGGCATCGGGACCCAGTACTTC. It encodes CASSQGIGTQYF. This chain uses TRBV23-1 with TRBJ2-5; D is uncertain. TRBV23-1 is treated as an ORF (open reading frame) with a function not yet certain. The CDR3 has 12 residues. The V end was cut by 2 bases, the J end by 7 bases, with 8 bases between.

The chain employs TRBV20-1 and TRBJ1-4; D remains unclear. This CDR3 region has 12 residues. Germline CDR1 and CDR2: DFQATT and SNEGSKA (reference sequence). The CDR3 region is CSQRAGYEKLFF. The CDR3 coding sequence is TGCAGCCAACGGGCAGGCTATGAAAAACTGTTTTTT.

This clonotype was counted a few times. J is TRBJ1-1 and V is TRBV6-5; D unresolved. There are 11 residues in the CDR3. Looked up from germline, CDR1 is MNHEY and CDR2 is SVGAGI. V lost 9 bases and J 5 bases, leaving 10 bases between the germline ends. The CDR3 region is CASTGGTEAFF. The CDR3 region has the DNA TGTGCCAGTACCGGTGGGACTGAAGCTTTCTTT.

The chain couples TRBV24-1 to TRBJ2-1, with 7 positions matching TRBD1. V shed 7 bases and J 5 bases; nucleotides not matched to a gene: 4. The germline CDR1 and CDR2 sequences are KGHDR and SFDVKD. The CDR3 is 13 amino acids. This CDR3 reads CATSPDRDNEQFF. CDR3 nucleotide sequence: TGTGCCACCAGCCCCGACAGGGACAATGAGCAGTTCTTC.

The rearrangement joins TRBV2 to TRBJ2-2; TRBD2 agrees at 7 bases. This CDR3 has 16 amino acids. The trim removed 5 bases at V and 0 bases at J, leaving 6 bases unmatched. Germline CDR1 SNHLY, CDR2 FYNNEI. The CDR3 sequence: CASSSQAGTNTGELFF. CDR3 nucleotide sequence: TGTGCCAGCAGTAGTCAAGCGGGGACGAACACCGGGGAGCTGTTTTTT. Supplemented by reference TRBV2 and TRBJ2-2, the full variable domain reads EPEVTQTPSHQVTQMGQEVILRCVPISNHLYFYWYRQILGQKVEFLVSFYNNEISEKSEIFDDQFSVERPDGSNFTLKIRSTKLEDSAMYFCASSSQAGTNTGELFFGEGSRLTVL.

J is TRBJ2-3 and V is TRBV7-9, with D possibly matching TRBD1 (6 bases). Trimming took off 5 bases at V and 5 bases at J, with 11 bases between the two ends. The CDR3 is 13 amino acids. CDR1 and CDR2 from the germline V gene are SEHNR and FQNEAQ (reference sequence). CDR3 residues: CASSAQGGDTQYF. The CDR3 region has the DNA TGTGCCAGCAGCGCACAGGGTGGAGATACGCAGTATTTT.

This clonotype was found a few times. This chain links TRBV20-1 with TRBJ2-1; possibly TRBD2 for D (6 bases). The CDR3 is 13 amino acids. V lost 6 bases and J 8 bases, leaving 17 bases between the germline ends. CDR1 is DFQATT and CDR2 is SNEGSKA in the germline V gene (reference sequence). The CDR3 DNA is TGCAGTGCACGACGTTCCACGGGGGATGAGCAGTTCTTC. Amino acid sequence: CSARRSTGDEQFF.

This clonotype was counted only a few times. This chain joins TRBV20-1 and TRBJ2-1; 9 nucleotides align to TRBD2. Germline V gene sequence: CDR1 DFQATT, CDR2 SNEGSKA (reference sequence). V was clipped by 7 bases and J by 11 bases; unmatched bases: 12. The CDR3 consists of 13 residues. The CDR3: CSVALAGPGQQFF. In DNA form, the CDR3 reads TGCAGTGTCGCCCTAGCGGGGCCCGGTCAGCAGTTCTTC.

This chain joins TRBV20-1 and TRBJ1-1; D perhaps matches TRBD1 (5 bases). Per germline, CDR1 DFQATT and CDR2 SNEGSKA (reference sequence). The ends were cut back, 3 bases at V and 4 bases at J, with 6 bases in the middle. The CDR3 length is 11 residues. Written as DNA, the CDR3 is TGCAGTGCTAGCAGGGCCACTGAAGCTTTCTTT. It codes for CSASRATEAFF.

This clonotype has only a few counts. The chain links TRBV5-6 to TRBJ2-1; TRBD2 matches at 12 bases. The CDR3 contains 14 residues. Looked up from germline, CDR1 is SGHDT and CDR2 is YYEEEE. The junction had 4 bases not matched to a gene; V was cut back by 0 bases and J by 12 bases. The CDR3 here is CASSLARLAGVQFF. The CDR3 coding sequence is TGTGCCAGCAGCTTGGCGCGACTAGCGGGGGTGCAGTTCTTC.

The rearrangement links TRBV5-1 to TRBJ1-1; 10 nucleotides line up with TRBD1. Germline CDR1 is SGHRS and CDR2 is YFSETQ. The CDR3 extends over 13 amino acids. V shed 0 bases and J 10 bases; nucleotides not matched to a gene: 3. The CDR3 region has the DNA TGCGCCAGCAGCTTGGGACAGGGGGCAGGAGCTTTCTTT. Translated, it gives CASSLGQGAGAFF.

This clonotype was seen many times. The CDR3 protein is CASSASGTLMVETQYF. The CDR3 DNA is TGTGCCAGCAGCGCGTCCGGGACACTGATGGTGGAGACCCAGTACTTC. The chain joins TRBV7-9 to TRBJ2-5, with a tentative D call TRBD1 (6 bases). From germline, CDR1 is SEHNR and CDR2 FQNEAQ (reference sequence). V gave up 5 bases and J gave up 5 bases, with 21 bases separating them. CDR3 length: 16 amino acids.

This clonotype appeared a few times. The chain employs TRBV12-3 or TRBV12-4 and TRBJ2-7; D is tentatively TRBD1 or TRBD2 (5 bases each). This CDR3 has 12 amino acids. The V and J ends lost 7 bases and 4 bases respectively, with 11 bases between them. The CDR3 here is CASTGGGYEQYF. The CDR3 DNA is TGTGCCAGCACCGGTGGGGGTTACGAGCAGTACTTC.

This clonotype was picked up a small number of times. The rearrangement uses TRBV14 and TRBJ2-4; 8 bases are shared with TRBD1. The CDR3 covers 16 residues. CDR1 is SGHDN, CDR2 FVKESK, per germline. Trimming took 4 bases from V and 0 from J; bases not matched to a gene: 5. The CDR3 protein is CASSPGQGLAKNIQYF. CDR3 coding DNA: TGTGCCAGCAGCCCCGGACAGGGACTAGCCAAAAACATTCAGTACTTC.

The rearrangement joins TRBV20-1 to TRBJ2-7, with TRBD2 matching 9 bases. This CDR3 comprises 15 residues. CDR1 is DFQATT, CDR2 SNEGSKA, per germline (reference sequence). V was pared by 0 bases and J by 7 bases, with 10 bases of the junction left unmatched. Written as DNA, the CDR3 is TGCAGTGCTAGAGATCCGATAGCGGGGGATTTAGAGCAGTACTTC. It translates to CSARDPIAGDLEQYF.

This clonotype has at least ten counts. This chain links TRBV20-1 with TRBJ2-3; D call uncertain. Germline lookup yields CDR1 DFQATT and CDR2 SNEGSKA (reference sequence). V was pared by 6 bases and J by 1 base, with 11 bases between. The CDR3 extends over 13 amino acids. This chain's CDR3 is CSARRGGTDTQYF. The DNA of the CDR3 is TGCAGTGCCCGGAGAGGCGGCACAGATACGCAGTATTTT.

This clonotype was counted at least ten times. The V and J genes are TRBV6-5 and TRBJ2-7; weak D call: TRBD1 (6 bases). V was clipped by 0 bases and J by 6 bases, with 12 bases between them. Germline loops: CDR1 MNHEY, CDR2 SVGAGI. The CDR3 has 14 residues. CDR3 amino acids: CASSYSPGEGEQYF. The CDR3 DNA reads TGTGCCAGCAGTTACTCGCCAGGGGAAGGCGAGCAGTACTTC.

The CDR3 nucleotides are TGTGCCAGCAGTTTAGCTACAGGGGTTTTCGAGTTCTTC. This gives the protein CASSLATGVFEFF. The genes are TRBV12-3 or TRBV12-4 and TRBJ2-1, with 7 bases identical to TRBD1. V was pared by 0 bases and J by 14 bases, with 7 bases of the junction left unmatched. The CDR3 has 13 residues.

The chain couples TRBV7-2 to TRBJ2-2, with 15 bases that match TRBD2. Germline trimming cut 4 bases from V and 7 bases from J; bases unmatched to any gene: 4. The CDR3 contains 16 residues. Germline V lookup: CDR1 SGHTA, CDR2 FQGNSA. Here the CDR3 DNA reads TGTGCCAGCAGCTGGGGACTAGCGGGGGGTATCGGGGAGCTGTTTTTT. It specifies CASSWGLAGGIGELFF. The whole variable domain, remainder taken from reference TRBV7-2 and TRBJ2-2, is GAGVSQSPSNKVTEKGKDVELRCDPISGHTALYWYRQSLGQGLEFLIYFQGNSAPDKSGLPSDRFSAERTGGSVSTLTIQRTQQEDSAVYLCASSWGLAGGIGELFFGEGSRLTVL.

This clonotype was detected a few times. The chain recombines TRBV10-3 with TRBJ1-1; D remains ambiguous. The CDR3 length is 13 residues. The germline CDR1 and CDR2 sequences are ENHRY and SYGVKD. V lost 5 bases to trimming and J lost 7 bases, with 14 bases between them. The CDR3 here is CAISNTDGGEAFF. The CDR3 nucleotides are TGTGCCATCAGTAATACCGACGGTGGTGAAGCTTTCTTT.

This clonotype was seen ten or more times. This chain joins TRBV2 and TRBJ2-1, with TRBD2 matching over 9 bases. The CDR3 totals 15 residues. Trimming at V came to 6 bases and at J to 7 bases, leaving 10 bases not matched to a gene. Germline lookup yields CDR1 SNHLY and CDR2 FYNNEI. The CDR3 DNA follows: TGTGCCAGCAGGGCCCCACTAGCGGGTGGAAATGAGCAGTTCTTC. The encoded protein is CASRAPLAGGNEQFF.

Many counts were recorded for this clonotype. CDR3 in DNA: TGCGCCAGCAGCTTGTATGAGGGGATTGAAAAACTGTTTTTT. This encodes CASSLYEGIEKLFF. V is TRBV5-1 and J is TRBJ1-4, with a tentative D call TRBD1 (5 bases). Germline lookup yields CDR1 SGHRS and CDR2 YFSETQ. The CDR3 has 14 residues. V dropped 1 base and J dropped 7 bases, with 11 bases sitting between them.

The chain carries TRBV5-1 and TRBJ2-5; D tentatively reads TRBD1 or TRBD2 (5 bases each). The CDR3 has 15 amino acids. V lost 4 bases, J lost 1 base, and 14 bases lay in between. The germline V gene encodes CDR1 SGHRS and CDR2 YFSETQ. This CDR3 reads CASSALPGPQETQYF. The CDR3, as DNA: TGCGCCAGCAGCGCACTACCGGGACCCCAAGAGACCCAGTACTTC.

This clonotype was recorded many times. This chain links TRBV2 with TRBJ2-2; D call uncertain. Germline V lookup: CDR1 SNHLY, CDR2 FYNNEI. V was pared by 3 bases and J by 5 bases, with 10 bases between. The CDR3 is 14 residues long. The CDR3: CASSDFRVTGELFF. In DNA form, the CDR3 reads TGTGCCAGCAGTGATTTTCGGGTAACCGGGGAGCTGTTTTTT.

This sequence joins TRBV12-3 or TRBV12-4 and TRBJ2-7; the D gene is possibly TRBD1 (5 bases). The germline V and J ends were trimmed by 3 bases and 3 bases, with 12 bases remaining between them. The CDR3 is 14 residues long. For the CDR3, the DNA is TGTGCCAGCAGTTTTAGTCAGGGTTACTACGAGCAGTACTTC. Its protein product is CASSFSQGYYEQYF.

This chain joins TRBV24-1 and TRBJ2-5; a weak D match, TRBD2 (5 bases). V gave up 6 bases and J gave up 2 bases, with 12 bases separating them. Germline CDR1 and CDR2: KGHDR and SFDVKD. The CDR3 spans 14 residues. The DNA of the CDR3 is TGTGCCACCAGTAAGAACGGGGTACAAGAGACCCAGTACTTC. Protein: CATSKNGVQETQYF.

The chain has TRBV28 and TRBJ2-6; D remains ambiguous. The CDR3 consists of 13 residues. Trimming removed 7 bases at V and 0 bases at J, with 4 bases between. Germline assignment: CDR1 MDHEN and CDR2 SYDVKM. CDR3 sequence reads: CASTLSGANVLTF. DNA for the CDR3: TGTGCCAGCACCCTCTCTGGGGCCAACGTCCTGACTTTC. The variable domain in full, with the rest retrieved from reference TRBV28 and TRBJ2-6, is DVKVTQSSRYLVKRTGEKVFLECVQDMDHENMFWYRQDPGLGLRLIYFSYDVKMKEKGDIPEGYSVSREKKERFSLILESASTNQTSMYLCASTLSGANVLTFGAGSRLTVL.